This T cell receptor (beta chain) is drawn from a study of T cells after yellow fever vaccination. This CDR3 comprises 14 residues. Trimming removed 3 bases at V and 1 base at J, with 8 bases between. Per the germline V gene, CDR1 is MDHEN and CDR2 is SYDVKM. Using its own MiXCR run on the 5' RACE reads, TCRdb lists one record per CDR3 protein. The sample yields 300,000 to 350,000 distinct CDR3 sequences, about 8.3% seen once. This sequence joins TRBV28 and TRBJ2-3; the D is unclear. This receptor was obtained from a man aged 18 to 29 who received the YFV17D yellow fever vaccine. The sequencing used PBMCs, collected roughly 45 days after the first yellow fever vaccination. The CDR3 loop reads CASSFPRGTDTQYF. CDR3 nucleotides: TGTGCCAGCAGTTTTCCTAGAGGCACAGATACGCAGTATTTT.